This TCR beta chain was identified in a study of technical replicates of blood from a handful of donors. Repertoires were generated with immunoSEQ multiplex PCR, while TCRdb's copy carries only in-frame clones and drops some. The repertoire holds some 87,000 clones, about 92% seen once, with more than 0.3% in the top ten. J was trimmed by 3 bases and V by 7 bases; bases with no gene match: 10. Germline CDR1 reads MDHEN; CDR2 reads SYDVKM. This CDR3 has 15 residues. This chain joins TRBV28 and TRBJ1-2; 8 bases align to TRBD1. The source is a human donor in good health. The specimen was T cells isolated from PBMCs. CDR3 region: CASTVLTTGDYGYTF. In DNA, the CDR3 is TGTGCCAGCACGGTATTAACGACAGGGGACTATGGCTACACCTTC.